This entry concerns a single T cell receptor beta chain. Its antigen is unknown. TCRdb fed the 5' RACE reads into MiXCR, producing one record per CDR3 protein. The sample carries fewer than 350,000 distinct CDR3 sequences, approximately 15% recorded once. These data come from a study of T-cell memory formation after mild COVID-19. Points from the study as a whole: Proof of SARS-CoV-2 specificity was absent for the second-wave clones that crested on day 37.

The V gene end was trimmed by 3 bases and the J gene end by 8 bases; junction bases not matched to a gene: 7. The germline gives CDR1 SGHRS, CDR2 YFSETQ. This CDR3 contains 14 residues. The TCR sequence derives from a man between 18 and 35 years old who had mild COVID-19 (a few samples of this study predate the infection). Cell type and time point are not known. Material for sequencing was PBMCs or a T cell subset sorted from them (not recorded which). J is TRBJ2-4 and V is TRBV5-1, with TRBD2 matching 8 bases. The CDR3 sequence: CASSSPGRGDIQYF. Written as DNA, the CDR3 is TGCGCCAGCAGCTCCCCCGGGAGGGGGGACATTCAGTACTTC.